What follows is one T cell receptor beta chain and its context. Its antigen remains unknown. It was into CD45RA+ naive and CD45RA-negative memory subsets that the CD4+ cells were split. TCRdb's table, derived via immunoSEQ multiplex PCR, lists solely in-frame clones and lacks some. The sample carries approximately 2,000,000 clones, around 90% recorded once. The data are from a study of shared clonotypes between healthy human individuals. V shed 1 base and J 8 bases; nucleotides not matched to a gene: 4. The germline gives CDR1 SEHNR, CDR2 FQNEAQ (reference sequence). The CDR3 runs 15 residues. Study-wide points: Sequencing depth was a factor that was expected to affect clonotype sharing among donors.

The clonotype was recovered from a man in his late teens or twenties in good health. Some clones in this sample may be carry-over from other donors' samples. Sequenced sample: naive CD4+ T cells from PBMCs. Subset meaning: CD45RA+ positively selected. The V and J genes are TRBV7-9 and TRBJ1-4, with 10 positions matching TRBD1. This CDR3 is CASSLGDRGGEKLFF. Written as DNA, the CDR3 is TGTGCCAGCAGCTTAGGGGACAGGGGAGGGGAAAAACTGTTTTTT. The full variable domain, with the rest looked up from reference TRBV7-9 and TRBJ1-4, is DTGVSQNPRHKITKRGQNVTFRCDPISEHNRLYWYRQTLGQGPEFLTYFQNEAQLEKSRLLSDRFSAERPKGSFSTLEIQRTEQGDSAMYLCASSLGDRGGEKLFFGSGTQLSVL.